The 28 T cell receptor beta chains given below trace back to one sample, sequenced in a study of blood T cell repertoires in COVID-19 (dated by TCRdb to the early 2020s). Preparation of the library involved the immunoSEQ multiplex PCR assay. This is the immuneACCESS table as TCRdb keeps it, with only in-frame sequences that have V and J called. A part of the clones is gone; compared with another copy, unresolved V genes explain less than half, and the rest is unexplained. The sample table lists about 250,000 clones, nearly 90% of them with a count of one. Of the sample, 3% to 3.5% is held by the ten largest clones. Sequenced material: peripheral blood. The source of these receptors is a man between 18 and 29 years old with active or convalescent COVID-19.

This sequence joins TRBV18 and TRBJ2-7, with 11 bases fitting TRBD2. After removal of 6 bases from V and 3 bases from J, the junction contained 16 bases not matched to a gene. The length of the CDR3 is 18 residues. Germline V gene data show CDR1 as KGHSH and CDR2 as LQKENI. CDR3 sequence reads: CASSPTSGSALFNYEQYF. As DNA, the CDR3 is TGTGCCAGCTCGCCCACTAGCGGGAGCGCCCTTTTCAACTACGAGCAGTACTTC.

The chain uses TRBV6-4 and TRBJ2-2; a weak D match, TRBD1 (6 bases). The CDR3 runs to 13 residues. Trimming took 4 bases from V and 7 from J, leaving 10 bases between them. CDR1 MRHNA and CDR2 SNTAGT come from the germline V gene. The CDR3 DNA follows: TGTGCCAGCAGTGGGACAGAAAACGGGGAGCTGTTTTTT. Translated: CASSGTENGELFF.

V usage is TRBV3-1 (or the pseudogene TRBV3-2) and J usage is TRBJ1-6; D remains ambiguous. The ends were cut back, 3 bases at V and 0 bases at J, with 9 bases in the middle. CDR3 length: 16 residues. Germline loops: CDR1 LGHDT, CDR2 YNNKEL (reference sequence). The CDR3 spells CASSHRRSSYNSPLHF. CDR3 in DNA: TGTGCCAGCAGCCACAGACGGAGCTCCTATAATTCACCCCTCCACTTT.

The chain recombines TRBV16 with TRBJ1-3; maybe TRBD1 (6 bases). The CDR3 contains 15 residues. The V gene's germline CDR1 is KGHSY and CDR2 FQNENV. V was cut by 4 bases and J by 4 bases, with 14 bases left in between. CDR3 protein: CASSLQGSAGNTIYF. CDR3 coding DNA: TGTGCCAGCAGCCTTCAGGGGTCCGCAGGAAACACCATATATTTT.

The V and J genes are TRBV3-1 (or the pseudogene TRBV3-2) and TRBJ2-3, with D unclear. CDR1 LGHDT and CDR2 YNNKEL come from the germline V gene (reference sequence). Trimming cost V 4 bases and J 0 bases, with 8 bases left between them. The CDR3 is 14 amino acids. CDR3 in amino acids: CASSRLSSTDTQYF. The CDR3 bases are TGTGCCAGCAGCCGCCTATCTAGCACAGATACGCAGTATTTT.

Comments on this clone: The same CDR3 is also encoded by other DNA sequences in this sample. As DNA, the CDR3 is TGTGCCAGCAGTTCTGGACAGAACTATGGCTACACCTTC. This codes for CASSSGQNYGYTF. V and J are TRBV7-2 and TRBJ1-2; D is perhaps TRBD1 (6 bases). The V gene's germline CDR1 is SGHTA and CDR2 FQGNSA. V was trimmed by 6 bases and J by 2 bases, leaving 10 bases between them. CDR3 length equals 13 residues.

V usage is TRBV6-5 and J usage is TRBJ1-2, with 7 bases matching TRBD1. The germline V gene encodes CDR1 MNHEY and CDR2 SVGAGI. The CDR3 contains 15 residues. V was clipped by 6 bases and J by 7 bases; unmatched bases: 14. The CDR3 spells CASSPPGQRSGGYTF. Written as DNA, the CDR3 is TGTGCCAGCAGCCCACCGGGACAGAGGTCCGGTGGCTACACCTTC.

This clone was seen only once. The chain links TRBV7-2 to TRBJ1-5; 7 bases fit TRBD1. V was clipped by 1 base and J by 2 bases; unmatched bases: 5. Germline CDR1 and CDR2: SGHTA and FQGNSA. CDR3 size: 16 residues. The CDR3 DNA reads TGTGCCAGCAGCTTAGAGACAGGGAATGGCAATCAGCCCCAGCATTTT. It yields the protein CASSLETGNGNQPQHF.

The V call is TRBV6-5, the J call TRBJ2-1; perhaps TRBD1 as D (5 bases). The ends were cut back, 0 bases at V and 15 bases at J, with 15 bases in the middle. Germline CDR1 reads MNHEY; CDR2 reads SVGAGI. This CDR3 has 13 amino acids. CDR3 DNA: TGTGCCAGCAGTTACTCGAAAGCAGGGCGGTGGTTCTTC. Encoded protein: CASSYSKAGRWFF.

The rearrangement uses TRBV5-8 and TRBJ1-6, with D maybe TRBD1 (6 bases). Looked up from germline, CDR1 is SGHTS and CDR2 is YDEGEE. The CDR3 is 14 amino acids. The V and J ends lost 5 bases and 7 bases respectively, with 13 bases between them. The CDR3 here is CASSSPGTNSPLHF. The DNA for the CDR3 is TGTGCCAGCAGTAGCCCGGGGACAAATTCACCCCTCCACTTT.

The rearrangement uses TRBV4-2 and TRBJ2-2; D gene uncertain. The length of the CDR3 is 15 residues. V gave up 0 bases and J gave up 4 bases, with 9 bases separating them. The V gene's germline CDR1 is LGHNA and CDR2 YNFKEQ. The CDR3 region is CASSQDIVVTGELFF. The CDR3 bases are TGTGCCAGCAGCCAAGATATTGTAGTCACCGGGGAGCTGTTTTTT.

This rearrangement joins TRBV6-1 to TRBJ1-1; no definite D call. V lost 2 bases and J lost 9, with 19 bases in between. There are 15 residues in the CDR3. Germline assignment: CDR1 MNHNS and CDR2 SASEGT. CDR3 sequence reads: CASSENRETSDKAFF. CDR3 nucleotide sequence: TGTGCCAGCAGTGAAAATCGGGAGACATCTGACAAAGCTTTCTTT.

The chain's CDR3 is CASSPRGQGMYNEQFF. CDR3 coding DNA: TGTGCCAGCAGTCCTAGGGGTCAGGGGATGTACAATGAGCAGTTCTTC. This sequence joins TRBV7-9 and TRBJ2-1; a weak D match, TRBD1 (6 bases). The CDR3 has 16 residues. Trimming cost V 6 bases and J 4 bases, with 19 bases left between them. CDR1 is SEHNR and CDR2 is FQNEAQ in the germline V gene (reference sequence).

The V call is TRBV28, the J call TRBJ1-3; no firm D call. The CDR3 covers 14 residues. V was pared by 4 bases and J by 4 bases, with 11 bases between. Germline lookup yields CDR1 MDHEN and CDR2 SYDVKM. DNA for the CDR3: TGTGCCAGCAGTTACACAGCCACCGGAAACACCATATATTTT. Translated, it gives CASSYTATGNTIYF.

The chain is built from TRBV11-1 and TRBJ2-7; TRBD2 matches 10 bases. Germline V gene sequence: CDR1 SGHAT, CDR2 FQDESV (reference sequence). Unmatched junction bases numbered 2, after V lost 0 bases and J lost 3 bases. The length of the CDR3 is 15 residues. In DNA, the CDR3 is TGTGCCAGCAGCTTAGCGACTAGCGGGTTCTACGAGCAGTACTTC. Its protein product is CASSLATSGFYEQYF. The full variable domain, in which reference TRBV11-1 and TRBJ2-7 provide the parts outside the CDR3, is EAEVAQSPRYKITEKSQAVAFWCDPISGHATLYWYRQILGQGPELLVQFQDESVVDDSQLPKDRFSAERLKGVDSTLKIQPAELGDSAMYLCASSLATSGFYEQYFGPGTRLTVT.

The V call is TRBV19, the J call TRBJ1-5, with 7 bases identical to TRBD1. Trimming took 2 bases from V and 3 from J; bases not matched to a gene: 7. This CDR3 region has 16 residues. Germline assignment: CDR1 LNHDA and CDR2 SQIVND (reference sequence). This chain's CDR3 is CASSIWKGGNNQPQHF. In DNA, the CDR3 is TGTGCCAGTAGTATATGGAAAGGGGGCAACAATCAGCCCCAGCATTTT.

J is TRBJ2-1 and V is TRBV28; D possibly corresponds to TRBD2 (6 bases). Germline lookup yields CDR1 MDHEN and CDR2 SYDVKM. V lost 3 bases and J lost 7, with 22 bases in between. The CDR3 totals 17 residues. The CDR3 sequence: CASSLSNAGLGGNEQFF. CDR3 bases: TGTGCCAGCAGTTTGAGTAATGCGGGATTAGGCGGTAATGAGCAGTTCTTC. The whole variable domain, filled in from reference TRBV28 and TRBJ2-1, reads DVKVTQSSRYLVKRTGEKVFLECVQDMDHENMFWYRQDPGLGLRLIYFSYDVKMKEKGDIPEGYSVSREKKERFSLILESASTNQTSMYLCASSLSNAGLGGNEQFFGPGTRLTVL.

The chain joins TRBV5-1 to TRBJ2-2; 11 bases agree with TRBD1. The CDR3 contains 16 residues. With 4 bases clipped from V and 5 bases from J, the junction kept 7 bases outside the gene matches. Germline lookup yields CDR1 SGHRS and CDR2 YFSETQ. The CDR3 DNA sequence: TGCGCCAGCAGCGCATCCGGGACAGGGGGTACCGGGGAGCTGTTTTTT. This codes for CASSASGTGGTGELFF. Full variable domain (rest looked up from reference TRBV5-1 and TRBJ2-2): KAGVTQTPRYLIKTRGQQVTLSCSPISGHRSVSWYQQTPGQGLQFLFEYFSETQRNKGNFPGRFSGRQFSNSRSEMNVSTLELGDSALYLCASSASGTGGTGELFFGEGSRLTVL.

V usage is TRBV11-2 and J usage is TRBJ2-2; no reliable D call. The CDR3 sequence is 13 residues long. Germline CDR1 reads SGHAT; CDR2 reads FQNNGV. Trimming removed 10 bases at V and 4 bases at J, with 13 bases between. This chain's CDR3 is CATPSRFTGELFF. As DNA, the CDR3 is TGTGCCACACCGAGCCGTTTCACCGGGGAGCTGTTTTTT.

This chain joins TRBV19 and TRBJ1-4; 9 nucleotides agree with TRBD1. CDR3 length equals 12 residues. From germline, CDR1 is LNHDA and CDR2 SQIVND (reference sequence). Losses at the gene ends were 9 bases for V and 8 bases for J; bases not matched to a gene: 4. CDR3 DNA sequence: TGTGCCAGCCGGGACAGGGAAGAAAAACTGTTTTTT. Translating it yields CASRDREEKLFF.

The chain carries TRBV28 and TRBJ2-1; 7 nucleotides align to TRBD1. Germline trimming cut 5 bases from V and 2 bases from J; bases unmatched to any gene: 3. Germline CDR1 and CDR2: MDHEN and SYDVKM. The CDR3 has 14 amino acids. The CDR3 DNA reads as TGTGCCAGCAGTGGGGACAGTGCCTACAATGAGCAGTTCTTC. It codes for CASSGDSAYNEQFF.

The chain uses TRBV15 and TRBJ1-1; no definite D call. Germline loops: CDR1 LNHNV, CDR2 YYDKDF (reference sequence). V was trimmed by 6 bases and J by 1 base, leaving 9 bases between them. The CDR3 runs to 13 residues. CDR3 nucleotide sequence: TGTGCCACCAGATTGAAGAGGAACACTGAAGCTTTCTTT. It encodes CATRLKRNTEAFF.

This sequence joins TRBV9 and TRBJ2-3, with D perhaps matching TRBD2 (7 bases). The V end lost 6 bases, the J end lost 0 bases, and 17 bases lay between the germline ends. Germline lookup yields CDR1 SGDLS and CDR2 YYNGEE. The CDR3 length is 16 residues. This chain's CDR3 is CASTLEGGASTDTQYF. For the CDR3, the DNA is TGTGCCAGCACCCTAGAGGGGGGGGCCAGCACAGATACGCAGTATTTT.

The chain couples TRBV12-3 or TRBV12-4 to TRBJ2-2; no firm D call. This CDR3 contains 12 residues. Trimming took off 8 bases at V and 5 bases at J, with 9 bases between the two ends. CDR3 sequence (DNA): TGTGCCAGCGACCGGAGAACCGGGGAGCTGTTTTTT. Amino acid sequence: CASDRRTGELFF.

The chain joins TRBV19 to TRBJ1-6; maybe TRBD1 (6 bases). This CDR3 is built from 17 residues. The V end was cut by 3 bases, the J end by 6 bases, with 18 bases between. Germline-derived CDR1 and CDR2 are LNHDA and SQIVND (reference sequence). CDR3 residues: CASSMRDTMWSNSPLHF. The DNA of the CDR3 is TGTGCCAGTAGTATGAGGGACACCATGTGGAGTAATTCACCCCTCCACTTT.

The CDR3 nucleotides are TGTGCCAGTAGTATAGGACAAGGACAGGGGAACGCTGCTCAGCCCCAGCATTTT. Encoded protein: CASSIGQGQGNAAQPQHF. The rearrangement links TRBV19 to TRBJ1-5; TRBD1 matches at 9 bases. Germline-derived CDR1 and CDR2 are LNHDA and SQIVND (reference sequence). J was trimmed by 6 bases and V by 1 base; bases with no gene match: 13. This CDR3 comprises 18 residues.

This chain connects TRBV7-9 to TRBJ1-4, with D tentatively TRBD1 (6 bases). Trimming left V 5 bases short and J 5 bases short, with 15 bases between. Germline CDR1 and CDR2: SEHNR and FQNEAQ (reference sequence). The CDR3 covers 15 residues. Written as DNA, the CDR3 is TGTGCCAGCAGCAAATCAGGACAGCGGAATGAAAAACTGTTTTTT. Residues: CASSKSGQRNEKLFF.

The chain carries TRBV18 and TRBJ1-5; 7 nucleotides agree with TRBD1. The CDR3 totals 15 residues. CDR1 is KGHSH and CDR2 is LQKENI in the germline V gene. Trimming took 4 bases from V and 0 from J; bases not matched to a gene: 3. CDR3 loop: CASSRGGRSNQPQHF. CDR3 nucleotides: TGTGCCAGCTCACGAGGGGGCCGTAGCAATCAGCCCCAGCATTTT.